This TCR beta chain was sequenced in a study of T cells after yellow fever vaccination. Trimming cost V 6 bases and J 8 bases; bases outside gene matches: 8. This CDR3 is 14 amino acids long. UMIs and a universal primer site were added when TCR cDNA was made by 5'RACE template switching. TCRdb called the 5' RACE reads again in MiXCR, with one record for every CDR3 protein. The sample consists of about 260,000 distinct CDR3 sequences, about 5.2% of them appearing once. As to this clonotype: Its target is not known.

Study-wide results and caveats: Sorted repertoires could include abundant contaminating clonotypes from bulk cells. CD4 and CD8 compartments shared a small share of clonotypes. Most primary-vaccination clones reappeared after the booster (about 96% CD4, 88% CD8).

This clonotype was sampled from a man younger than 30 who received the YFV17D yellow fever vaccine. This specimen consisted of CD4+ T cells sorted from PBMCs, obtained on the day of the yellow fever booster vaccination. The chain couples TRBV12-3 or TRBV12-4 to TRBJ2-3; 10 bases fit TRBD2. The CDR3 spells CASSLAGDKGTQYF. In DNA, the CDR3 is TGTGCCAGCAGCCTAGCGGGGGATAAGGGTACGCAGTATTTT.